The clone carrying this TCR beta chain appeared many times. V was pared by 1 base and J by 3 bases, with 4 bases between. Germline V gene sequence: CDR1 MDHEN, CDR2 SYDVKM. The CDR3 length is 12 residues. The sample belongs to a study of blood T cell repertoires in COVID-19. As for the study in general: The United States, Italy and Spain supplied acute and convalescent COVID-19 samples. The cDNA or gDNA used as material had been derived from T cells, B-cell-depleted T cells, or PBMCs.

Authors' analysis steps: The assay estimated nucleated cells by amplifying reference gene primers. Clones were sequenced by immunoSEQ multiplex PCR, and TCRdb holds only the in-frame ones, with some missing. That table supplies the V and J calls and clone size; D and trimming were determined from the DNA. The sample lists 190,000 or so clones, around 82% occurring once. The TCR sequence derives from a man aged 45-65 years with active or convalescent COVID-19. This chain joins TRBV28 and TRBJ2-7, with D unresolved. The sequencing sample was made of peripheral blood. CDR3 protein: CASSLSGYEQYF. In DNA, the CDR3 is TGTGCCAGCAGTTTATCAGGCTACGAGCAGTACTTC.